The 14 T cell receptor beta chains below were found in one sample sequenced in a study of T cells after yellow fever vaccination. TCRdb independently ran MiXCR on the 5' RACE reads; one entry per CDR3 protein. The sample gives more than 350,000 distinct CDR3 sequences, 9.5% to 13% of which show up once; more than 15% is in the top ten. The source material was PBMCs, sampled on the day of the first yellow fever vaccination. Receptor source: a man in his late teens or twenties who received the YFV17D yellow fever vaccine.

This clonotype turned up a few times. The chain recombines TRBV5-1 with TRBJ2-3; perhaps TRBD2 as D (5 bases). The germline V gene encodes CDR1 SGHRS and CDR2 YFSETQ. The CDR3 loop spans 17 amino acids. Deletions cut 3 bases from V and 0 bases from J, with 17 bases between. CDR3 region: CASSSTVDFLSTDTQYF. CDR3 nucleotides: TGCGCCAGCAGCTCCACCGTGGACTTCCTAAGCACAGATACGCAGTATTTT.

This clonotype was found a few times. The rearrangement uses TRBV7-9 and TRBJ1-1; D is possibly TRBD1 (5 bases). V lost 8 bases to trimming and J lost 3 bases, with 13 bases between them. Per the germline V gene, CDR1 is SEHNR and CDR2 is FQNEAQ (reference sequence). The CDR3 contains 13 residues. The CDR3 here is CASQAGGDTEAFF. In DNA, the CDR3 is TGTGCCAGCCAAGCGGGGGGGGACACTGAAGCTTTCTTT.

The chain carries TRBV20-1 and TRBJ1-2; 8 bases are a match to TRBD1. Trimming at V came to 0 bases and at J to 6 bases, leaving 9 bases not matched to a gene. This CDR3 has 15 amino acids. Germline CDR1 is DFQATT and CDR2 is SNEGSKA (reference sequence). The DNA for the CDR3 is TGCAGTGCTAGAGATCTACGACAGGGGATGGATGGCTACACCTTC. Translating gives CSARDLRQGMDGYTF.

Only a few counts were recorded for this clonotype. The rearrangement uses TRBV11-1 and TRBJ1-1; no firm D call. The CDR3 length is 16 residues. Trimming took 1 base from V and 2 from J, leaving 14 bases between them. The V gene's germline CDR1 is SGHAT and CDR2 FQDESV (reference sequence). Here the CDR3 reads CASSLGLWTANTEAFF. DNA for the CDR3: TGTGCCAGCAGCTTAGGCCTTTGGACCGCCAACACTGAAGCTTTCTTT.

The rearrangement links TRBV7-2 to TRBJ2-5; no clear D gene. Trimming cost V 1 base and J 5 bases, with 11 bases left between them. CDR3 length equals 14 residues. Germline CDR1 and CDR2: SGHTA and FQGNSA. The CDR3 DNA sequence: TGTGCCAGCAGCTTAGGTGCCACGCGGGAGACCCAGTACTTC. Its translation: CASSLGATRETQYF.

This clonotype was observed at least ten times. V is TRBV29-1 and J is TRBJ2-1; 7 positions match TRBD2. Germline V gene lookup returns CDR1 SQVTM and CDR2 ANQGSEA. V dropped 0 bases and J dropped 7; count of bases not matched to a gene: 9. The CDR3 is 15 amino acids. CDR3 DNA sequence: TGCAGCGTTGAAGAAGGCGGGGGAGGATGGAATGAGCAGTTCTTC. Residues: CSVEEGGGGWNEQFF.

This clonotype appeared many times. The chain carries TRBV27 and TRBJ2-7; D is possibly TRBD2 (6 bases). The CDR3 covers 12 residues. Germline V gene sequence: CDR1 MNHEY, CDR2 SMNVEV (reference sequence). V lost 8 bases, J lost 1 base, and 9 bases lay in between. The CDR3 reads CASGTPSYEQYF. The CDR3 DNA is TGTGCCAGCGGGACTCCGTCCTACGAGCAGTACTTC.

This chain links TRBV6-5 with TRBJ2-6, with 8 bases identical to TRBD1. The V gene's germline CDR1 is MNHEY and CDR2 SVGAGI. The CDR3 is 16 amino acids. Trimming cost V 6 bases and J 4 bases; bases outside gene matches: 8. CDR3 sequence (DNA): TGTGCCAGCAGACCGACAGGGGAAGCCGGGGCCAACGTCCTGACTTTC. Translated: CASRPTGEAGANVLTF.

This clonotype turned up a few times. V usage is TRBV6-6 and J usage is TRBJ2-7; no firm D call. Trimming cost V 3 bases and J 3 bases, with 9 bases left between them. Germline V gene lookup returns CDR1 MNHNY and CDR2 SVGAGI (reference sequence). The CDR3 contains 13 residues. The CDR3 here is CASSYGLFYEQYF. DNA for the CDR3: TGTGCCAGCAGTTATGGGCTTTTCTACGAGCAGTACTTC.

The chain employs TRBV18 and TRBJ2-2, with D unresolved. The CDR3 sequence is 14 residues long. Germline CDR1 and CDR2: KGHSH and LQKENI. V was shortened by 6 bases and J by 1 base, with 9 bases between the two germline ends. The CDR3 protein is CASSMEKNTGELFF. The CDR3 nucleotides read TGTGCCAGCTCCATGGAAAAGAACACCGGGGAGCTGTTTTTT.

This rearrangement joins TRBV6-2 or TRBV6-3 to TRBJ2-1; 9 bases are shared with TRBD1. Germline CDR1 reads MNHEY; CDR2 reads SVGEGT. J was trimmed by 8 bases and V by 10 bases; bases with no gene match: 12. CDR3 length: 14 amino acids. For the CDR3, the DNA is TGTGCCACTGACCGGGACAGGGCTATAGATGAGCAGTTCTTC. Its translation: CATDRDRAIDEQFF.

This clonotype has just a few counts. The gene calls are TRBV27 and TRBJ1-6; perhaps TRBD1 as D (6 bases). Per the germline V gene, CDR1 is MNHEY and CDR2 is SMNVEV (reference sequence). The CDR3 has 15 amino acids. Trimming removed 5 bases at V and 6 bases at J, with 14 bases between. The CDR3 sequence is CASSRQATANSPLHF. CDR3 sequence (DNA): TGTGCCAGCAGTCGACAGGCTACTGCTAATTCACCCCTCCACTTT.

The rearrangement links TRBV12-3 or TRBV12-4 to TRBJ1-2, with D possibly being TRBD1 (5 bases). The CDR3 loop spans 11 amino acids. Between the trimmed V and J ends, which lost 11 bases and 3 bases, there was a span of 10 bases. In DNA form, the CDR3 reads TGTGCCGGCGGGACGGACTATGGCTACACCTTC. Its protein product is CAGGTDYGYTF.

This clonotype was counted between two and nine times. The V and J genes are TRBV2 and TRBJ1-5, with 9 bases identical to TRBD1. After removal of 7 bases from V and 5 bases from J, the junction contained 6 bases not matched to a gene. The CDR3 runs to 14 residues. Germline V lookup: CDR1 SNHLY, CDR2 FYNNEI. CDR3 sequence (DNA): TGTGCCAGCATGGCGCGGACAGGGGATCAGCCCCAGCATTTT. This sequence encodes CASMARTGDQPQHF.